Each of the 15 T cell receptor beta chains below was sequenced from the same sample in a study of T cell clones after liver transplantation. Sequencing used immunoSEQ multiplex PCR; TCRdb keeps in-frame clones, though not all of them. Seen here are about 70,000 clones, 80% observed once, and the top ten hold roughly 0.87%. The sequences come from CD4+ T cells from blood, collected 12 months after liver transplant. Source of these receptors: a human patient who received a liver transplant. Some T cells could come from the graft donor.

DNA for the CDR3: TGTGCCAGCTCACGACAGAACAATGAGCAGTTCTTC. Translation: CASSRQNNEQFF. This chain links TRBV18 with TRBJ2-1, with D maybe TRBD1 (5 bases). From germline, CDR1 is KGHSH and CDR2 LQKENI. Trimming pared 4 bases from V and 5 bases from J, leaving 6 bases between. CDR3 length: 12 amino acids.

This chain joins TRBV7-9 and TRBJ2-7; D ambiguous. This CDR3 has 12 residues. V gave up 5 bases and J gave up 3 bases, with 8 bases separating them. The germline V gene encodes CDR1 SEHNR and CDR2 FQNEAQ (reference sequence). DNA of the CDR3: TGTGCCAGCAGCCGAACCTTCTACGAGCAGTACTTC. The encoded protein is CASSRTFYEQYF.

V gene TRBV5-4 combines with J gene TRBJ2-5, with D perhaps matching TRBD1 (6 bases). The germline V gene encodes CDR1 SGHNT and CDR2 YYREEE (reference sequence). The ends were cut back, 7 bases at V and 4 bases at J, with 17 bases in the middle. CDR3 length: 14 amino acids. The CDR3 region has the DNA TGTGCCAGCCGTGCTTCAGGGGTGGGAGAGACCCAGTACTTC. Encoded protein: CASRASGVGETQYF. Looking up the rest from reference TRBV5-4 and TRBJ2-5 gives the full variable domain: ETGVTQSPTHLIKTRGQQVTLRCSSQSGHNTVSWYQQALGQGPQFIFQYYREEENGRGNFPPRFSGLQFPNYSSELNVNALELDDSALYLCASRASGVGETQYFGPGTRLLVL.

The chain has TRBV2 and TRBJ1-4; D may be TRBD1 (6 bases). The germline CDR1 and CDR2 sequences are SNHLY and FYNNEI. V lost 8 bases, J lost 8 bases, and 18 bases lay in between. This CDR3 spans 14 amino acids. This CDR3 reads CASLPGGHREKLFF. As DNA, the CDR3 is TGTGCCAGCCTCCCGGGGGGGCACAGGGAAAAACTGTTTTTT.

This clone was recorded only once. The V call is TRBV7-6, the J call TRBJ2-3; D is uncertain. In germline, CDR1 is SGHVS, CDR2 FNYEAQ. V was cut by 2 bases and J by 5 bases, with 5 bases left in between. The CDR3 totals 12 residues. The CDR3 region has the DNA TGTGCCAGCAGCTTATATGAAGATACGCAGTATTTT. Translating gives CASSLYEDTQYF.

The chain joins TRBV28 to TRBJ1-6, with 9 bases that match TRBD1. The CDR3 runs 15 residues. Looked up from germline, CDR1 is MDHEN and CDR2 is SYDVKM. Losses at the gene ends were 5 bases for V and 10 bases for J; bases not matched to a gene: 9. The CDR3 DNA follows: TGTGCCAGCAGTCCCTGGGACAGGGTGCAGTCACCCCTCCACTTT. Its protein product is CASSPWDRVQSPLHF. Drawing the rest from reference TRBV28 and TRBJ1-6, the complete variable domain is DVKVTQSSRYLVKRTGEKVFLECVQDMDHENMFWYRQDPGLGLRLIYFSYDVKMKEKGDIPEGYSVSREKKERFSLILESASTNQTSMYLCASSPWDRVQSPLHFGNGTRLTVT.

The chain links TRBV28 to TRBJ2-7, with TRBD2 identical over 11 bases. CDR1 and CDR2 (germline): MDHEN, SYDVKM. The CDR3 is made up of 14 amino acids. V lost 4 bases and J lost 4; bases outside the gene matches: 3. The CDR3 nucleotides are TGTGCCAGCAGTTCACGACTAGCGGGATACGAGCAGTACTTC. This codes for CASSSRLAGYEQYF. Using reference TRBV28 and TRBJ2-7 for the parts outside the CDR3, the full variable domain is DVKVTQSSRYLVKRTGEKVFLECVQDMDHENMFWYRQDPGLGLRLIYFSYDVKMKEKGDIPEGYSVSREKKERFSLILESASTNQTSMYLCASSSRLAGYEQYFGPGTRLTVT.

The chain employs TRBV7-8 and TRBJ1-1, with unresolved D. From germline, CDR1 is SGHVS and CDR2 FQNEAQ. Trimming removed 0 bases at V and 0 bases at J, with 8 bases between. The CDR3 loop spans 15 amino acids. The CDR3 bases are TGTGCCAGCAGCTTAGCGGACCCCATGAACACTGAAGCTTTCTTT. This codes for CASSLADPMNTEAFF. The variable domain in full, completed from reference TRBV7-8 and TRBJ1-1, reads GAGVSQSPRYKVAKRGQDVALRCDPISGHVSLFWYQQALGQGPEFLTYFQNEAQLDKSGLPSDRFFAERPEGSVSTLKIQRTQQEDSAVYLCASSLADPMNTEAFFGQGTRLTVV.

This CDR3 is CASSYAARNEQFF. As DNA, the CDR3 is TGTGCCAGCAGTTACGCAGCAAGGAATGAGCAGTTCTTC. The chain is built from TRBV6-6 and TRBJ2-1; D is undetermined. Deletions cut 2 bases from V and 7 bases from J, with 9 bases between. The CDR3 extends over 13 amino acids. In germline, CDR1 is MNHNY, CDR2 SVGAGI (reference sequence).

The chain is built from TRBV4-3 and TRBJ1-2; TRBD1 might be the D (5 bases). The CDR3 loop spans 15 amino acids. The V and J ends lost 4 bases and 8 bases respectively, with 20 bases between them. Germline-derived CDR1 and CDR2 are LGHNA and YSLEER. The CDR3 protein is CASSPDLGGGSGYTF. The CDR3 region has the DNA TGCGCCAGCAGCCCAGACCTCGGGGGAGGCTCGGGCTACACCTTC.

The chain couples TRBV15 to TRBJ1-5; D is unclear. V was cut by 1 base and J by 2 bases, with 9 bases left in between. Germline-derived CDR1 and CDR2 are LNHNV and YYDKDF (reference sequence). The CDR3 loop spans 15 amino acids. This CDR3 reads CATSRGPRGNQPQHF. CDR3 DNA sequence: TGTGCCACCAGCAGAGGACCCCGGGGCAATCAGCCCCAGCATTTT. Supplemented by reference TRBV15 and TRBJ1-5, the full variable domain reads DAMVIQNPRYQVTQFGKPVTLSCSQTLNHNVMYWYQQKSSQAPKLLFHYYDKDFNNEADTPDNFQSRRPNTSFCFLDIRSPGLGDTAMYLCATSRGPRGNQPQHFGDGTRLSIL.

The J gene is TRBJ2-5, the V gene TRBV7-9, with 10 bases matching TRBD2. Germline V lookup: CDR1 SEHNR, CDR2 FQNEAQ (reference sequence). CDR3 size: 14 residues. Germline trimming cut 10 bases from V and 5 bases from J; bases unmatched to any gene: 10. The CDR3 DNA is TGTGCCACCCGGACTAGCGGTTCTGGGGAGACCCAGTACTTC. Translated, it gives CATRTSGSGETQYF.

The chain couples TRBV10-1 to TRBJ2-2; the match to TRBD1 covers 10 bases. Losses at the gene ends were 6 bases for V and 3 bases for J; bases not matched to a gene: 4. The germline gives CDR1 WNHNN, CDR2 SYGVQD (reference sequence). This CDR3 has 15 amino acids. Here the CDR3 DNA reads TGCGCCAGCAGGAGGGGGACAGGGGACACCGGGGAGCTGTTTTTT. Translated: CASRRGTGDTGELFF.

The rearrangement uses TRBV28 and TRBJ2-7, with D perhaps matching TRBD1 (6 bases). V gave up 2 bases and J gave up 1 base, with 12 bases separating them. This CDR3 is built from 15 residues. In germline, CDR1 is MDHEN, CDR2 SYDVKM. The CDR3 sequence: CASSLDRGRSYEQYF. The CDR3 DNA sequence: TGTGCCAGCAGTTTAGATAGGGGGAGATCCTACGAGCAGTACTTC.

The V gene is TRBV7-2, the J gene TRBJ1-5; D gene uncertain. Trimming removed 2 bases at V and 4 bases at J, with 12 bases between. The CDR3 has 15 amino acids. Germline CDR1 reads SGHTA; CDR2 reads FQGNSA. CDR3 region: CASSLTPSWNQPQHF. The DNA for the CDR3 is TGTGCCAGCAGCTTAACCCCCAGCTGGAATCAGCCCCAGCATTTT.